The next 20 T cell receptor beta chains were all read from a single sample in a study of T cells after yellow fever vaccination. TCRdb itself ran the 5' RACE reads through MiXCR, one entry per CDR3 protein. The sample holds hundreds of thousands of distinct CDR3 sequences, roughly an eighth seen once. This material consisted of PBMCs, taken on the day of the yellow fever booster vaccination. All receptors come from a young man who received the YFV17D yellow fever vaccine.

This clonotype was observed a few times. This chain uses TRBV24-1 with TRBJ2-6; tentative D call: TRBD1 (6 bases). CDR1 is KGHDR and CDR2 is SFDVKD in the germline V gene. This CDR3 region has 15 residues. V lost 4 bases and J 2 bases, leaving 8 bases between the germline ends. The DNA of the CDR3 is TGTGCCACCAGTGAGGCAGGGGCTGGGGCCAACGTCCTGACTTTC. The encoded protein is CATSEAGAGANVLTF.

This clonotype was seen a few times. The chain recombines TRBV29-1 with TRBJ2-5; the match to TRBD2 covers 8 bases. The CDR3 sequence is 13 residues long. J was trimmed by 3 bases and V by 6 bases; bases with no gene match: 6. The germline CDR1 and CDR2 sequences are SQVTM and ANQGSEA. CDR3 sequence (DNA): TGCAGCGTGGGACTAGGTAGCGAAGAGACCCAGTACTTC. This translates into CSVGLGSEETQYF.

The rearrangement uses TRBV5-1 and TRBJ1-1; possible D gene TRBD1, 5 bases. From germline, CDR1 is SGHRS and CDR2 YFSETQ. The CDR3 loop spans 11 amino acids. V gave up 6 bases and J gave up 4 bases, with 7 bases separating them. The CDR3 protein is CASTGSTEAFF. Written as DNA, the CDR3 is TGCGCCAGCACAGGGTCCACTGAAGCTTTCTTT.

The table lists this clonotype with a few counts. The V gene is TRBV7-9, the J gene TRBJ2-1; maybe TRBD1 (7 bases). Germline-derived CDR1 and CDR2 are SEHNR and FQNEAQ (reference sequence). The V end lost 5 bases, the J end lost 2 bases, and 19 bases lay between the germline ends. The CDR3 sequence is 17 residues long. CDR3 sequence: CASSQDGGGHTYNEQFF. The DNA for the CDR3 is TGTGCCAGCAGCCAAGACGGAGGGGGCCATACCTACAATGAGCAGTTCTTC.

This clonotype has a handful of counts. The chain recombines TRBV28 with TRBJ1-1, with D maybe TRBD1 (6 bases). Germline assignment: CDR1 MDHEN and CDR2 SYDVKM. V was shortened by 10 bases and J by 0 bases, with 12 bases between the two germline ends. CDR3 length: 13 residues. The chain's CDR3 is CATVGAMNTEAFF. The DNA of the CDR3 is TGTGCCACCGTGGGGGCTATGAACACTGAAGCTTTCTTT.

The chain combines TRBV27 with TRBJ2-2; 7 bases are shared with TRBD1. CDR1 and CDR2 (germline): MNHEY, SMNVEV (reference sequence). V lost 8 bases, J lost 4 bases, and 13 bases stayed unmatched. The CDR3 has 16 amino acids. The CDR3 sequence is CASHKQGLTPTGELFF. CDR3 coding DNA: TGTGCCAGCCATAAACAGGGGTTGACTCCCACCGGGGAGCTGTTTTTT.

This clonotype has only a few counts. The gene calls are TRBV7-2 and TRBJ2-1; TRBD1 matches at 9 bases. The CDR3 contains 17 residues. CDR1 and CDR2 from the germline V gene are SGHTA and FQGNSA. The J segment lost 5 bases and the V segment lost 0 bases, leaving 8 bases of the junction unmatched. CDR3 region: CASSLAVQGAGDNEQFF. As DNA, the CDR3 is TGTGCCAGCAGCTTAGCCGTACAGGGGGCTGGGGACAATGAGCAGTTCTTC. The full variable domain, its missing parts supplied by reference TRBV7-2 and TRBJ2-1, is GAGVSQSPSNKVTEKGKDVELRCDPISGHTALYWYRQSLGQGLEFLIYFQGNSAPDKSGLPSDRFSAERTGGSVSTLTIQRTQQEDSAVYLCASSLAVQGAGDNEQFFGPGTRLTVL.

The CDR3: CASSFLSSNYEQYF. In nucleotides, the CDR3 is TGTGCCAGCAGTTTTCTATCGAGTAACTACGAGCAGTACTTC. The genes are TRBV28 and TRBJ2-7; D unclear. This CDR3 spans 14 amino acids. Germline V gene sequence: CDR1 MDHEN, CDR2 SYDVKM. V lost 3 bases and J lost 3, with 12 bases in between.

The chain is built from TRBV20-1 and TRBJ2-7; 7 bases are shared with TRBD2. Germline V gene data show CDR1 as DFQATT and CDR2 as SNEGSKA (reference sequence). The CDR3 has 14 residues. Trimming removed 4 bases from V and 2 bases from J; junction bases left unmatched: 8. CDR3 DNA: TGCAGTGCTACCCGGGACGGGAGGACCTACGAGCAGTACTTC. Its protein product is CSATRDGRTYEQYF.

In its sample, this clonotype was seen a few times. J is TRBJ2-3 and V is TRBV5-4, with D unclear. The CDR3 extends over 14 amino acids. Germline CDR1 reads SGHNT; CDR2 reads YYREEE (reference sequence). V lost 2 bases, J lost 6 bases, and 13 bases lay in between. CDR3 nucleotide sequence: TGTGCCAGCAGCTTAGAAGGATTCGCTGATACGCAGTATTTT. It encodes CASSLEGFADTQYF.

In this sample, this clonotype turned up a few times. The V gene is TRBV12-3 or TRBV12-4, the J gene TRBJ2-2; D is uncertain. Trimming stripped 4 bases from V and 3 bases from J, with 12 bases between. The CDR3 length is 15 residues. The CDR3 spells CASSSQSPHTGELFF. For the CDR3, the DNA is TGTGCCAGCAGTTCCCAATCCCCCCACACCGGGGAGCTGTTTTTT.

The chain carries TRBV20-1 and TRBJ2-5; TRBD2 aligns across 8 bases. Germline trimming cut 6 bases from V and 5 bases from J; bases unmatched to any gene: 14. Germline V gives CDR1 DFQATT, CDR2 SNEGSKA (reference sequence). The CDR3 consists of 15 residues. Here the CDR3 reads CSALGGAGASETQYF. CDR3 sequence (DNA): TGCAGTGCCCTTGGGGGAGCGGGAGCTTCGGAGACCCAGTACTTC.

The chain carries TRBV5-1 and TRBJ2-5; weak D call: TRBD1 (6 bases). Trimming removed 4 bases at V and 2 bases at J, with 12 bases between. CDR1 and CDR2 (germline): SGHRS, YFSETQ. The CDR3 totals 14 residues. The CDR3 bases are TGCGCCAGCAGCGCTAGGACAGATCAAGAGACCCAGTACTTC. Amino acid sequence: CASSARTDQETQYF.

V is TRBV5-6 and J is TRBJ1-1; D unresolved. Trimming removed 4 bases from V and 1 base from J, with 11 bases in between. The CDR3 consists of 14 residues. The germline V gene has CDR1 SGHDT and CDR2 YYEEEE. The CDR3 bases are TGTGCCAGCAGCGCCAGGAGGGCGAACACTGAAGCTTTCTTT. Translating gives CASSARRANTEAFF.

This chain's CDR3 is CSVGALRAGGSEQFF. In DNA form, the CDR3 reads TGCAGCGTGGGGGCCTTAAGGGCGGGAGGCAGTGAGCAGTTCTTC. The rearrangement joins TRBV29-1 to TRBJ2-1; 8 bases match TRBD2. CDR3 length: 15 amino acids. CDR1 is SQVTM, CDR2 ANQGSEA, per germline. V gave up 6 bases and J gave up 9 bases; unmatched junction bases: 16.

V and J are TRBV6-6 and TRBJ2-3; D is perhaps TRBD2 (5 bases). With 6 bases removed from V and 11 bases from J, the gap between germline ends came to 12 bases. This CDR3 is built from 11 residues. Germline V lookup: CDR1 MNHNY, CDR2 SVGAGI (reference sequence). The CDR3 nucleotides read TGTGCCAGCAGGAGGGATATCGGGCAGTATTTT. The encoded protein is CASRRDIGQYF.

The sample holds a few counts of this clonotype. The chain recombines TRBV7-2 with TRBJ1-1; D not resolved. Trimming pared 4 bases from V and 3 bases from J, leaving 12 bases between. The length of the CDR3 is 14 residues. Looked up from germline, CDR1 is SGHTA and CDR2 is FQGNSA. The CDR3 nucleotides are TGTGCCAGCAGCTCGGCGGTCGTTCACACTGAAGCTTTCTTT. Amino acids: CASSSAVVHTEAFF.

This clonotype was picked up a small number of times. The rearrangement uses TRBV27 and TRBJ2-3; 12 bases agree with TRBD2. J gave up 11 bases and V 5 bases, and 11 bases lay outside the gene matches. The CDR3 loop spans 15 amino acids. Germline CDR1 MNHEY, CDR2 SMNVEV (reference sequence). The CDR3 DNA sequence: TGTGCCAGCAGTCCTATTTCCCAGACTAGCGGGAGGCAGTATTTT. Protein product: CASSPISQTSGRQYF.

This clonotype was seen only once. Its ends do not fully match the called genes, so a read error is possible. The CDR3 here is CNARDPRSFARETGNTIYF. The DNA of the CDR3 is TGCAATGCTAGAGATCCGCGGTCGTTCGCTAGGGAAACTGGAAACACCATATATTTT. This chain joins TRBV20-1 and TRBJ1-3; D remains unclear. CDR1 and CDR2 from the germline V gene are DFQATT and SNEGSKA (reference sequence). This CDR3 has 19 amino acids.

CDR3: CASSLRGTGGPGELFF. The CDR3 DNA reads as TGTGCCAGCAGTTTACGAGGGACAGGGGGTCCCGGGGAGCTGTTTTTT. The chain combines TRBV12-3 or TRBV12-4 with TRBJ2-2, with TRBD1 matching over 11 bases. The CDR3 has 16 amino acids. Trimming removed 2 bases from V and 6 bases from J; junction bases left unmatched: 5.